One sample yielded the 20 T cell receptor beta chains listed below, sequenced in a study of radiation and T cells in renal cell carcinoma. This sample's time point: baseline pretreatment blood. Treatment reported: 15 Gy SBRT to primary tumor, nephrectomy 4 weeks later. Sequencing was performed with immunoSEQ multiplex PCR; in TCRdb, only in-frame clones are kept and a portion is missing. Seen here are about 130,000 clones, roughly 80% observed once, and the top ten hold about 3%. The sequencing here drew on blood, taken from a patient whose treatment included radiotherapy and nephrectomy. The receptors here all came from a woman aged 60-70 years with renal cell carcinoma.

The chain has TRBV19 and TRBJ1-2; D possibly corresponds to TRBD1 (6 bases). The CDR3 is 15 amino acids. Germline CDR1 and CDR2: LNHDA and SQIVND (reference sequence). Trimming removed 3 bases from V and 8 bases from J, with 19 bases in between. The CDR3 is CASSILNEGVEGYTF. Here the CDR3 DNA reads TGTGCCAGTAGTATCCTCAATGAGGGGGTGGAGGGCTACACCTTC.

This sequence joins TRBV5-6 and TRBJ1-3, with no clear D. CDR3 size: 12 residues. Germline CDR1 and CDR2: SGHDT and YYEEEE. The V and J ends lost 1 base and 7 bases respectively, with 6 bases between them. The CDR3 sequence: CASSLRQNTIYF. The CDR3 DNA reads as TGTGCCAGCAGCTTGAGGCAGAACACCATATATTTT. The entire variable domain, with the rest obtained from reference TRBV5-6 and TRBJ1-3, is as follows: DAGVTQSPTHLIKTRGQQVTLRCSPKSGHDTVSWYQQALGQGPQFIFQYYEEEERQRGNFPDRFSGHQFPNYSSELNVNALLLGDSALYLCASSLRQNTIYFGEGSWLTVV.

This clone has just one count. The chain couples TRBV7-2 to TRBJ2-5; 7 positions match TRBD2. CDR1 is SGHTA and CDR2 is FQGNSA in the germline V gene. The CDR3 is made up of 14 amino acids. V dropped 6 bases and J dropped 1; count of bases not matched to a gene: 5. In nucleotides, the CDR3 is TGTGCCAGCAGTCTTCTAGCGGCCCAAGAGACCCAGTACTTC. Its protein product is CASSLLAAQETQYF. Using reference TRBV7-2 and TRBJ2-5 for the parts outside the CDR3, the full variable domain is GAGVSQSPSNKVTEKGKDVELRCDPISGHTALYWYRQSLGQGLEFLIYFQGNSAPDKSGLPSDRFSAERTGGSVSTLTIQRTQQEDSAVYLCASSLLAAQETQYFGPGTRLLVL.

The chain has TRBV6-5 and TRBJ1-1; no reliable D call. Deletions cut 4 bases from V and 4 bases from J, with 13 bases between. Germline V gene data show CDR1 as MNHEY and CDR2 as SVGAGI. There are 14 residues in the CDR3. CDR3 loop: CASSWEGESTEAFF. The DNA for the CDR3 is TGTGCCAGCAGTTGGGAGGGAGAGAGCACTGAAGCTTTCTTT.

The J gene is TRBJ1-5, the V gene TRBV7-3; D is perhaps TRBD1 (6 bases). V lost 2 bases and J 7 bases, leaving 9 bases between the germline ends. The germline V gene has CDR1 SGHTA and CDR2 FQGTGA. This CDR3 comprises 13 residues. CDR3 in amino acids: CASSLGRGQPQHF. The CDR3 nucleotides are TGTGCCAGCAGCTTAGGCAGGGGCCAGCCCCAGCATTTT.

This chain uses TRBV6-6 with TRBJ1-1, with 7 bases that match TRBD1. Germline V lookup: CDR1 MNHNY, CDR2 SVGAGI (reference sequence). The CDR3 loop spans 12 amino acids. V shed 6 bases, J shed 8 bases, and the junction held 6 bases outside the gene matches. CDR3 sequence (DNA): TGTGCCAGCAGCCTAGGGGGCTCCGAAGCTTTCTTT. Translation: CASSLGGSEAFF.

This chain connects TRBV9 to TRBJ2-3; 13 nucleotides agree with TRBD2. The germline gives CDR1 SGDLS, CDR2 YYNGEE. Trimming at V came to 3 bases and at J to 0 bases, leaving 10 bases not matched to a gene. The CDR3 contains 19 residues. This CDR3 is CASSALGLAGFSSTDTQYF. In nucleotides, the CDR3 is TGTGCCAGCAGCGCCCTGGGACTAGCGGGGTTCTCTAGCACAGATACGCAGTATTTT. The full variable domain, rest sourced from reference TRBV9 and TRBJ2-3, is DSGVTQTPKHLITATGQRVTLRCSPRSGDLSVYWYQQSLDQGLQFLIQYYNGEERAKGNILERFSAQQFPDLHSELNLSSLELGDSALYFCASSALGLAGFSSTDTQYFGPGTRLTVL.

CDR3 amino acids: CASSLSSGSGGEQYF. CDR3 DNA sequence: TGCGCCAGCAGCTTGAGCAGCGGGAGTGGAGGCGAGCAGTACTTC. The chain joins TRBV5-1 to TRBJ2-7, with TRBD2 matching 8 bases. This CDR3 is 15 amino acids long. From germline, CDR1 is SGHRS and CDR2 YFSETQ. V lost 1 base, J lost 6 bases, and 9 bases stayed unmatched.

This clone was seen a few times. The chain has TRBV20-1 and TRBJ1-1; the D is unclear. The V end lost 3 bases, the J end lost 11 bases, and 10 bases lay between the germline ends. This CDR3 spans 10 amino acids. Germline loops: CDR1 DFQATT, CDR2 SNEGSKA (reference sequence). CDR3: CSASRGSAFF. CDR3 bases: TGCAGTGCTAGTCGAGGCTCGGCTTTCTTT.

The CDR3 is CASSLGVAGLGTGELFF. CDR3 in DNA: TGTGCCAGCAGCTTAGGAGTGGCAGGACTCGGGACCGGGGAGCTGTTTTTT. This rearrangement joins TRBV7-6 to TRBJ2-2; D is possibly TRBD2 (5 bases). Germline assignment: CDR1 SGHVS and CDR2 FNYEAQ. V dropped 1 base and J dropped 5 bases, with 17 bases sitting between them. CDR3 length: 17 residues. Based on the CDR3 plus reference TRBV7-6 and TRBJ2-2, the full variable domain is GAGVSQSPRYKVTKRGQDVALRCDPISGHVSLYWYRQALGQGPEFLTYFNYEAQQDKSGLPNDRFSAERPEGSISTLTIQRTEQRDSAMYRCASSLGVAGLGTGELFFGEGSRLTVL.

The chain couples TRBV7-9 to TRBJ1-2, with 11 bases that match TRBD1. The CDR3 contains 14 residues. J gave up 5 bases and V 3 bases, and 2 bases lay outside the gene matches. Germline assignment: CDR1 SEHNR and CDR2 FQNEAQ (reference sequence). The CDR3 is CASSFGQGAYGYTF. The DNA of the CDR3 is TGTGCCAGCAGCTTTGGACAGGGGGCTTATGGCTACACCTTC.

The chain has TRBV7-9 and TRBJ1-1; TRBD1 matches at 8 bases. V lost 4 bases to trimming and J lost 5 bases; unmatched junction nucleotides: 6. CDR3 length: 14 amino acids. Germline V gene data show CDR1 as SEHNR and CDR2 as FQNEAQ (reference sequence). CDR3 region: CASSWTGLGTEAFF. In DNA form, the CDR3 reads TGTGCCAGCAGCTGGACAGGGCTAGGTACTGAAGCTTTCTTT.

For the CDR3, the DNA is TGTGCCAGTAGTCCCAGACTAGCGGGAGGAGTTAGTGGTGAGCAGTTCTTC. Amino acids: CASSPRLAGGVSGEQFF. The rearrangement joins TRBV19 to TRBJ2-1, with 13 positions matching TRBD2. V trimming: 5 bases; J trimming: 9 bases; junction bases outside the gene matches: 13. The CDR3 totals 17 residues. The V gene's germline CDR1 is LNHDA and CDR2 SQIVND (reference sequence). Together with reference TRBV19 and TRBJ2-1, the CDR3 gives the full variable domain: DGGITQSPKYLFRKEGQNVTLSCEQNLNHDAMYWYRQDPGQGLRLIYYSQIVNDFQKGDIAEGYSVSREKKESFPLTVTSAQKNPTAFYLCASSPRLAGGVSGEQFFGPGTRLTVL.

The CDR3 loop reads CASSPGTQETQYF. Here the CDR3 DNA reads TGTGCCAGCAGTCCCGGGACTCAAGAGACCCAGTACTTC. This rearrangement joins TRBV7-3 to TRBJ2-5; D possibly corresponds to TRBD2 (6 bases). This CDR3 contains 13 residues. The germline V and J ends were trimmed by 6 bases and 2 bases, with 10 bases remaining between them. Germline V gene data show CDR1 as SGHTA and CDR2 as FQGTGA.

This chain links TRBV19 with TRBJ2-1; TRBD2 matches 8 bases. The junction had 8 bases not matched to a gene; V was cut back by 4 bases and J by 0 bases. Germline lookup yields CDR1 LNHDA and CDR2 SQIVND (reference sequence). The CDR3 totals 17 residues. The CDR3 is CASSNYFGGASYNEQFF. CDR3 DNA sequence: TGTGCCAGTAGTAATTACTTCGGGGGGGCCTCCTACAATGAGCAGTTCTTC. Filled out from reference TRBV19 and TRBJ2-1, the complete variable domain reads DGGITQSPKYLFRKEGQNVTLSCEQNLNHDAMYWYRQDPGQGLRLIYYSQIVNDFQKGDIAEGYSVSREKKESFPLTVTSAQKNPTAFYLCASSNYFGGASYNEQFFGPGTRLTVL.

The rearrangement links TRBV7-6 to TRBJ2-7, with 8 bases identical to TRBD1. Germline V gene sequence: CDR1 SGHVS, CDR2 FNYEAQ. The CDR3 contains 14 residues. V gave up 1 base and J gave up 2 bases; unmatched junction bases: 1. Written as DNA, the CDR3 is TGTGCCAGCAGCTTAGACAGGGGGGCCTACGAGCAGTACTTC. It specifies CASSLDRGAYEQYF.

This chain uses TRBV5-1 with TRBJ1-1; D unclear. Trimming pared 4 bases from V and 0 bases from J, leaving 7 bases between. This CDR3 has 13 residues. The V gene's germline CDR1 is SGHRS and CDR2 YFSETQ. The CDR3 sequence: CASSHIMNTEAFF. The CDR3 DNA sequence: TGCGCCAGCAGCCACATAATGAACACTGAAGCTTTCTTT.

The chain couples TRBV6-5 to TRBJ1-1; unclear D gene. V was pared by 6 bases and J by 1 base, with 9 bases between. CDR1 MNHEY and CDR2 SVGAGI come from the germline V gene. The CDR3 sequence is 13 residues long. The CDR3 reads CASRKDGNTEAFF. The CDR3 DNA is TGTGCCAGCAGAAAAGACGGGAACACTGAAGCTTTCTTT.

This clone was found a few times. As DNA, the CDR3 is TGTGCCAGCAGATTAACAGGGATTAGCAATCAGCCCCAGCATTTT. This codes for CASRLTGISNQPQHF. V and J are TRBV28 and TRBJ1-5, with D possibly being TRBD1 (6 bases). CDR3 length equals 15 residues. Trimming took off 6 bases at V and 0 bases at J, with 12 bases between the two ends. Germline values: CDR1 MDHEN, CDR2 SYDVKM.

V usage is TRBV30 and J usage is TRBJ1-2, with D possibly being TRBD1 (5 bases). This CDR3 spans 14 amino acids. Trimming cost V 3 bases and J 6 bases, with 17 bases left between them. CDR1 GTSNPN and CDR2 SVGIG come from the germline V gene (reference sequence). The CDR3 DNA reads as TGTGCCTGGAGGCGGAAAGGGGTTGAGAATGGCTACACCTTC. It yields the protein CAWRRKGVENGYTF.